The 8 T cell receptor beta chains below all came from one sample that was sequenced in a study of T-cell memory formation after mild COVID-19. TCRdb re-analysed the 5' RACE reads in MiXCR, keeping a single row per CDR3 protein. This table has 300,000 to 350,000 distinct CDR3 sequences, more than 13% appearing once. Sequencing was carried out using PBMCs or a T cell subset sorted from them (not recorded which). All receptors come from a man between 18 and 29 years old who had mild COVID-19 (a few samples of this study predate the infection). Cell type and time point are not known.

This clonotype was counted many times. This chain connects TRBV7-9 to TRBJ1-1; D remains unclear. The germline gives CDR1 SEHNR, CDR2 FQNEAQ (reference sequence). V lost 7 bases, J lost 5 bases, and 14 bases lay in between. The CDR3 spans 13 residues. In DNA form, the CDR3 reads TGTGCCAGCAAATTCGTCGGAGGGACTGAAGCTTTCTTT. It specifies CASKFVGGTEAFF.

The CDR3 region is CASRVSGSPLHF. In DNA, the CDR3 is TGTGCCAGTCGAGTCAGTGGTTCACCCCTCCACTTT. This sequence joins TRBV6-5 and TRBJ1-6; D is unresolved. With 9 bases removed from V and 9 bases from J, the gap between germline ends came to 12 bases. The germline CDR1 and CDR2 sequences are MNHEY and SVGAGI. CDR3 length: 12 residues.

V usage is TRBV6-1 and J usage is TRBJ2-7; TRBD2 agrees at 8 bases. CDR3 length equals 14 residues. J lost 1 base, V lost 5 bases, and 4 bases had no gene match. Germline loops: CDR1 MNHNS, CDR2 SASEGT. CDR3 region: CASSIGGASYEQYF. The CDR3 nucleotides read TGTGCCAGCAGTATCGGGGGGGCGTCCTACGAGCAGTACTTC.

V gene TRBV18 combines with J gene TRBJ1-6; 8 nucleotides align to TRBD1. J was trimmed by 8 bases and V by 3 bases; bases with no gene match: 0. CDR1 is KGHSH, CDR2 LQKENI, per germline. The CDR3 covers 13 residues. CDR3 in amino acids: CASSPGQDSPLHF. As DNA, the CDR3 is TGTGCCAGCTCACCGGGACAGGATTCACCCCTCCACTTT.

The rearrangement links TRBV29-1 to TRBJ1-1; D not resolved. The ends were cut back, 4 bases at V and 4 bases at J, with 10 bases in the middle. Germline V gives CDR1 SQVTM, CDR2 ANQGSEA. The CDR3 loop spans 12 amino acids. The CDR3 protein is CSVVSLGTEAFF. The CDR3 region has the DNA TGCAGCGTTGTTAGCCTTGGCACTGAAGCTTTCTTT.

This clonotype appeared a single time. The chain is built from TRBV7-8 and TRBJ1-2, with D perhaps TRBD1 (6 bases). Per germline, CDR1 SGHVS and CDR2 FQNEAQ. The CDR3 contains 14 residues. V was cut by 6 bases and J by 4 bases, with 15 bases left in between. In DNA form, the CDR3 reads TGTGCCAGCAGACTCACTCAGGGGAGCTATGGCTACACCTTC. Its protein product is CASRLTQGSYGYTF.

The table lists this clonotype with a few counts. V and J are TRBV5-1 and TRBJ1-5; D not certain. This CDR3 spans 13 amino acids. Germline V lookup: CDR1 SGHRS, CDR2 YFSETQ. The CDR3 DNA reads TGCGAAAAACGACGGACGAGCGATCAGCCCCAGCATTTT. This gives the protein CEKRRTSDQPQHF.

The chain couples TRBV12-3 or TRBV12-4 to TRBJ2-2, with TRBD2 identical over 10 bases. V was pared by 6 bases and J by 7 bases, with 8 bases of the junction left unmatched. CDR3 length: 15 residues. The CDR3 loop reads CASRLQRGGLGELFF. Here the CDR3 DNA reads TGTGCCAGCAGACTCCAGCGGGGGGGTCTCGGGGAGCTGTTTTTT.